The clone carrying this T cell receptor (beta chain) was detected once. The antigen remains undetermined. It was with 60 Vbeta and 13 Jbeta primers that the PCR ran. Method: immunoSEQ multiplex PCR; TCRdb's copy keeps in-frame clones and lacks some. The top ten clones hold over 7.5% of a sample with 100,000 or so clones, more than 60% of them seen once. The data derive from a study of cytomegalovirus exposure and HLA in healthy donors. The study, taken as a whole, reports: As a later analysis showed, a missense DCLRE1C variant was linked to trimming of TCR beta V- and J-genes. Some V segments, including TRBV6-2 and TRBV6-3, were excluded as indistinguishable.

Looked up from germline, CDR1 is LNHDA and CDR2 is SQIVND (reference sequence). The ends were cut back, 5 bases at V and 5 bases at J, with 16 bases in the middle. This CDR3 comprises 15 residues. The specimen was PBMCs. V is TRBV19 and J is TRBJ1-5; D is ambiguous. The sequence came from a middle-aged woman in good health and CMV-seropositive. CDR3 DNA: TGTGCCAGTAGTCCACGCGGGCAGTTCGATCAGCCCCAGCATTTT. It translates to CASSPRGQFDQPQHF.